These 32 T cell receptor beta chains originate from one sample sequenced in a study of blood T cell repertoires in COVID-19. Clones were read by immunoSEQ multiplex PCR, and TCRdb kept only the in-frame ones, dropping some. The sample records roughly 330,000 clones, nearly 90% being singletons. The sequenced sample was PBMCs or T cells enriched from blood (not recorded which). The receptors here all came from a woman under 40 who had recovered from COVID-19.

The rearrangement uses TRBV29-1 and TRBJ1-1; weak D call: TRBD1 (5 bases). Germline values: CDR1 SQVTM, CDR2 ANQGSEA. V was pared by 3 bases and J by 11 bases, with 16 bases between. The CDR3 spans 12 residues. CDR3 sequence: CSVESPGLDAFF. The DNA for the CDR3 is TGCAGCGTTGAGTCCCCAGGGTTGGATGCTTTCTTT.

The chain employs TRBV6-4 and TRBJ2-7; D gene unclear. This CDR3 has 12 residues. Trimming shortened V by 8 bases and J by 2 bases, and 10 bases separated the two germline ends. The germline V gene encodes CDR1 MRHNA and CDR2 SNTAGT. The CDR3 loop is CASWLGTYEQYF. The CDR3 DNA reads as TGTGCCAGCTGGCTGGGCACCTACGAGCAGTACTTC.

V gene TRBV4-2 combines with J gene TRBJ2-3; a possible D gene is TRBD1 (5 bases). V was cut by 0 bases and J by 5 bases, with 15 bases left in between. Germline CDR1 reads LGHNA; CDR2 reads YNFKEQ. This CDR3 contains 16 residues. CDR3 coding DNA: TGTGCCAGCAGCCAAGAGACAGCTCCCCGGGTAGATACGCAGTATTTT. Its protein is CASSQETAPRVDTQYF.

V usage is TRBV30 and J usage is TRBJ1-1, with TRBD1 matching 10 bases. This CDR3 is 14 amino acids long. The germline CDR1 and CDR2 sequences are GTSNPN and SVGIG (reference sequence). Losses at the gene ends were 4 bases for V and 4 bases for J; bases not matched to a gene: 6. CDR3 protein: CAWNTDRGLTEAFF. CDR3 DNA: TGTGCCTGGAACACCGACAGGGGGCTCACTGAAGCTTTCTTT.

The chain has TRBV2 and TRBJ1-3; D remains unclear. The V gene's germline CDR1 is SNHLY and CDR2 FYNNEI. This CDR3 contains 14 residues. V lost 2 bases and J lost 0, with 5 bases in between. CDR3 nucleotides: TGTGCCAGCAGTGAACTGAGCTCTGGAAACACCATATATTTT. Translated, it gives CASSELSSGNTIYF.

V is TRBV19 and J is TRBJ2-1; no definite D call. Germline lookup yields CDR1 LNHDA and CDR2 SQIVND (reference sequence). The CDR3 has 13 amino acids. V was cut by 6 bases and J by 8 bases, with 14 bases left in between. The CDR3 nucleotides read TGTGCCAGTAGCCAAGACTCCCCCCATGAGCAGTTCTTC. Residues: CASSQDSPHEQFF.

The rearrangement uses TRBV7-2 and TRBJ1-5; 10 bases agree with TRBD1. The CDR3 is made up of 16 amino acids. Germline values: CDR1 SGHTA, CDR2 FQGNSA. With 5 bases clipped from V and 11 bases from J, the junction kept 15 bases outside the gene matches. CDR3 loop: CASSPQGDRGITAQHF. The CDR3 bases are TGTGCCAGCAGCCCTCAAGGGGACAGGGGCATCACGGCCCAGCATTTT.

The chain is built from TRBV30 and TRBJ1-2, with 9 bases identical to TRBD1. The CDR3 runs 12 residues. CDR1 is GTSNPN and CDR2 is SVGIG in the germline V gene (reference sequence). Trimming at V came to 2 bases and at J to 6 bases, leaving 1 base not matched to a gene. CDR3 DNA: TGTGCCTGGAGTTGGGACAGGGATGGCTACACCTTC. This encodes CAWSWDRDGYTF.

This clone was counted once. V usage is TRBV6-4 and J usage is TRBJ1-2; D gene uncertain. Germline V lookup: CDR1 MRHNA, CDR2 SNTAGT. The CDR3 has 12 amino acids. V was clipped by 8 bases and J by 3 bases, with 10 bases between them. CDR3 nucleotide sequence: TGTGCCAGCTTAGCGGCGGACTATGGCTACACCTTC. The encoded protein is CASLAADYGYTF.

The V call is TRBV30, the J call TRBJ2-2; D gene ambiguous. Trimming took 3 bases from V and 7 from J, leaving 6 bases between them. Germline V CDR1 and CDR2: GTSNPN, SVGIG (reference sequence). The CDR3 contains 11 residues. DNA of the CDR3: TGTGCCTGGAGCGGTGACGGGGAGCTGTTTTTT. The encoded protein is CAWSGDGELFF.

This clone was detected once. The chain has TRBV5-6 and TRBJ1-1; a possible D gene is TRBD1 (6 bases). Germline lookup yields CDR1 SGHDT and CDR2 YYEEEE. The V and J ends lost 3 bases and 0 bases respectively, with 15 bases between them. The CDR3 is 16 residues long. As DNA, the CDR3 is TGTGCCAGCAGCTACAGGGCCCAGATGGTGAACACTGAAGCTTTCTTT. It is translated as CASSYRAQMVNTEAFF.

The rearrangement uses TRBV5-1 and TRBJ2-5; 7 nucleotides match TRBD2. This CDR3 is built from 14 residues. CDR1 and CDR2 (germline): SGHRS, YFSETQ. V dropped 0 bases and J dropped 5; count of bases not matched to a gene: 4. DNA for the CDR3: TGCGCCAGCAGCTTGGCGGTGGGGGGGGAGACCCAGTACTTC. This gives the protein CASSLAVGGETQYF.

This sequence joins TRBV3-1 (or the pseudogene TRBV3-2) and TRBJ2-1, with 9 bases that match TRBD2. Germline V lookup: CDR1 LGHDT, CDR2 YNNKEL (reference sequence). The CDR3 loop spans 17 amino acids. V was pared by 7 bases and J by 0 bases, with 10 bases of the junction left unmatched. For the CDR3, the DNA is TGTGCCAGCACCCGAGCGGGGGGCTTAAGCTCCTACAATGAGCAGTTCTTC. Protein: CASTRAGGLSSYNEQFF.

This sequence joins TRBV2 and TRBJ1-2, with a tentative D call TRBD1 (6 bases). Germline assignment: CDR1 SNHLY and CDR2 FYNNEI. Trimming cost V 4 bases and J 6 bases, with 21 bases left between them. This CDR3 contains 16 residues. CDR3 coding DNA: TGTGCCAGCAGTGTTCTCGCTCCCCCCAGGGGTGATGGCTACACCTTC. Amino acids: CASSVLAPPRGDGYTF.

The V gene is TRBV2, the J gene TRBJ1-3; 8 bases are shared with TRBD1. V lost 3 bases to trimming and J lost 0 bases; unmatched junction nucleotides: 4. CDR1 is SNHLY, CDR2 FYNNEI, per germline. The CDR3 length is 16 residues. The CDR3 DNA follows: TGTGCCAGCAGTGATGGGACAGGCCTCTCTGGAAACACCATATATTTT. Translating it yields CASSDGTGLSGNTIYF.

Details on this clone: The sample holds other DNA sequences that translate to the same CDR3. The gene calls are TRBV12-3 or TRBV12-4 and TRBJ1-5; D gene uncertain. Between the trimmed V and J ends, which lost 6 bases and 10 bases, there was a span of 10 bases. The CDR3 covers 11 residues. The DNA of the CDR3 is TGTGCCAGCAGCCTAGGTGGACCCCAGCATTTT. Its translation is CASSLGGPQHF.

The gene calls are TRBV12-3 or TRBV12-4 and TRBJ1-5, with 7 nucleotides matching TRBD1. This CDR3 contains 13 residues. V gave up 5 bases and J gave up 3 bases; unmatched junction bases: 1. CDR3 sequence: CASSDRDNQPQHF. Written as DNA, the CDR3 is TGTGCCAGCAGTGACAGGGACAATCAGCCCCAGCATTTT.

This rearrangement joins TRBV28 to TRBJ1-4, with a weak D call TRBD1 (5 bases). Trimming left V 4 bases short and J 6 bases short, with 12 bases between. The germline gives CDR1 MDHEN, CDR2 SYDVKM. This CDR3 is 14 amino acids long. In DNA, the CDR3 is TGTGCCAGCAGTTGGTGGACAAGTGATGAAAAACTGTTTTTT. The encoded protein is CASSWWTSDEKLFF.

The chain couples TRBV5-1 to TRBJ1-2; 7 bases agree with TRBD1. The CDR3 has 13 amino acids. Germline CDR1 reads SGHRS; CDR2 reads YFSETQ. J was trimmed by 6 bases and V by 0 bases; bases with no gene match: 2. CDR3 DNA sequence: TGCGCCAGCAGCTTGGCCACAGGGGATGGCTACACCTTC. This gives the protein CASSLATGDGYTF. The full variable domain, its missing parts supplied by reference TRBV5-1 and TRBJ1-2, is KAGVTQTPRYLIKTRGQQVTLSCSPISGHRSVSWYQQTPGQGLQFLFEYFSETQRNKGNFPGRFSGRQFSNSRSEMNVSTLELGDSALYLCASSLATGDGYTFGSGTRLTVV.

The V and J genes are TRBV19 and TRBJ2-3, with 12 bases that match TRBD2. Unmatched junction bases numbered 7, after V lost 7 bases and J lost 5 bases. Germline V gives CDR1 LNHDA, CDR2 SQIVND (reference sequence). The CDR3 totals 15 residues. The CDR3 here is CASIPTSGGGDTQYF. DNA of the CDR3: TGTGCCAGTATCCCGACTAGCGGGGGTGGAGATACGCAGTATTTT. Filled out from reference TRBV19 and TRBJ2-3, the complete variable domain reads DGGITQSPKYLFRKEGQNVTLSCEQNLNHDAMYWYRQDPGQGLRLIYYSQIVNDFQKGDIAEGYSVSREKKESFPLTVTSAQKNPTAFYLCASIPTSGGGDTQYFGPGTRLTVL.

The rearrangement joins TRBV11-2 to TRBJ2-7; TRBD1 matches at 8 bases. V shed 4 bases and J 5 bases; nucleotides not matched to a gene: 7. CDR3 length: 14 residues. Germline V gene lookup returns CDR1 SGHAT and CDR2 FQNNGV. CDR3 bases: TGTGCCAGCAGCTCTGGACAGGGTATTCACGAGCAGTACTTC. This translates into CASSSGQGIHEQYF. The complete variable domain, with remaining parts taken from reference TRBV11-2 and TRBJ2-7, reads EAGVAQSPRYKIIEKRQSVAFWCNPISGHATLYWYQQILGQGPKLLIQFQNNGVVDDSQLPKDRFSAERLKGVDSTLKIQPAKLEDSAVYLCASSSGQGIHEQYFGPGTRLTVT.

The V call is TRBV6-5, the J call TRBJ2-3, with 8 bases lining up with TRBD1. From germline, CDR1 is MNHEY and CDR2 SVGAGI. J was trimmed by 5 bases and V by 6 bases; bases with no gene match: 4. The CDR3 has 13 residues. The DNA of the CDR3 is TGTGCCAGCAGGCAGGGGGCTGTAGATACGCAGTATTTT. This codes for CASRQGAVDTQYF.

The chain links TRBV2 to TRBJ1-2, with D uncertain. V was pared by 3 bases and J by 0 bases, with 5 bases between. Looked up from germline, CDR1 is SNHLY and CDR2 is FYNNEI. The CDR3 sequence is 13 residues long. The CDR3 region has the DNA TGTGCCAGCAGTGACCGGTCTAACTATGGCTACACCTTC. This encodes CASSDRSNYGYTF. The whole variable domain, filled in from reference TRBV2 and TRBJ1-2, reads EPEVTQTPSHQVTQMGQEVILRCVPISNHLYFYWYRQILGQKVEFLVSFYNNEISEKSEIFDDQFSVERPDGSNFTLKIRSTKLEDSAMYFCASSDRSNYGYTFGSGTRLTVV.

This clone was observed a handful of times. This rearrangement joins TRBV29-1 to TRBJ1-2; the match to TRBD1 covers 10 bases. CDR3 length: 15 residues. Per germline, CDR1 SQVTM and CDR2 ANQGSEA. V lost 4 bases, J lost 4 bases, and 9 bases stayed unmatched. The CDR3 spells CSVVKPGQGIYGYTF. DNA of the CDR3: TGCAGCGTTGTGAAACCGGGACAGGGGATCTATGGCTACACCTTC.

The J gene is TRBJ2-7, the V gene TRBV10-2; weak D call: TRBD1 (6 bases). V dropped 6 bases and J dropped 1 base, with 13 bases sitting between them. Germline CDR1 is WSHSY and CDR2 is SAAADI. The CDR3 covers 14 residues. The CDR3 loop is CASSAGTQSYEQYF. CDR3 nucleotides: TGCGCCAGCAGCGCCGGGACACAGTCCTACGAGCAGTACTTC.

The genes are TRBV5-1 and TRBJ2-4, with 8 bases that match TRBD2. The ends lost 4 bases at V and 1 base at J; junction bases unmatched: 4. The CDR3 has 15 amino acids. CDR1 SGHRS and CDR2 YFSETQ come from the germline V gene. CDR3 in amino acids: CASSTAGEAKNIQYF. The CDR3 nucleotides are TGCGCCAGCAGCACAGCGGGGGAGGCCAAAAACATTCAGTACTTC.

This chain joins TRBV27 and TRBJ2-1; 9 bases map to TRBD1. Germline-derived CDR1 and CDR2 are MNHEY and SMNVEV (reference sequence). The trim removed 6 bases at V and 8 bases at J, leaving 5 bases unmatched. CDR3 size: 13 residues. CDR3 DNA: TGTGCCAGCAGGGGGACAGGGAGATATGAGCAGTTCTTC. Translation gives CASRGTGRYEQFF.

The V gene is TRBV29-1, the J gene TRBJ1-1, with D possibly TRBD1 on 5 matching bases. The V and J ends lost 5 bases and 4 bases respectively, with 14 bases between them. Germline values: CDR1 SQVTM, CDR2 ANQGSEA. This CDR3 has 13 amino acids. CDR3 DNA sequence: TGCAGCGTTCGAGTGGGGGAGGGCACTGAAGCTTTCTTT. Encoded protein: CSVRVGEGTEAFF.

This chain uses TRBV7-9 with TRBJ1-1; 7 bases match TRBD1. V lost 3 bases to trimming and J lost 0 bases; unmatched junction nucleotides: 4. Per germline, CDR1 SEHNR and CDR2 FQNEAQ (reference sequence). The CDR3 sequence is 15 residues long. The CDR3 coding sequence is TGTGCCAGCAGCTTGTTGACAGGGATGAACACTGAAGCTTTCTTT. Translating it yields CASSLLTGMNTEAFF.

This chain links TRBV5-5 with TRBJ2-7; no clear D gene. Germline V gene data show CDR1 as SGHKS and CDR2 as YYEKEE (reference sequence). Deletions cut 4 bases from V and 4 bases from J, with 9 bases between. The CDR3 consists of 12 residues. CDR3 amino acids: CASSPVVYEQYF. CDR3 nucleotide sequence: TGTGCCAGCAGCCCAGTCGTTTACGAGCAGTACTTC. Full variable domain (missing parts from reference TRBV5-5 and TRBJ2-7): DAGVTQSPTHLIKTRGQQVTLRCSPISGHKSVSWYQQVLGQGPQFIFQYYEKEERGRGNFPDRFSARQFPNYSSELNVNALLLGDSALYLCASSPVVYEQYFGPGTRLTVT.

This clone came up a few times. The V and J genes are TRBV7-9 and TRBJ1-2, with 7 bases that match TRBD1. Trimming took 0 bases from V and 6 from J; bases not matched to a gene: 4. CDR3 length equals 14 residues. Germline CDR1 SEHNR, CDR2 FQNEAQ (reference sequence). The DNA of the CDR3 is TGTGCCAGCAGCTTAGCCGCAGGGGGACATGGCTACACCTTC. It encodes CASSLAAGGHGYTF.

In DNA form, the CDR3 reads TGTGCTAGTGCCCAGGGGGAAAGGGGTTTGGCTGAAGCTTTCTTT. This sequence encodes CASAQGERGLAEAFF. V is TRBV12-5 and J is TRBJ1-1, with 7 positions matching TRBD1. Germline V gene lookup returns CDR1 LGHNT and CDR2 FRNRAP. The CDR3 runs 15 residues. Germline trimming cut 7 bases from V and 6 bases from J; bases unmatched to any gene: 14.